The 29 T cell receptor beta chains below were found in one sample sequenced in a study of cytomegalovirus exposure and HLA in healthy donors. The PCR ran on 60 Vbeta and 13 Jbeta primers. The protocol was immunoSEQ multiplex PCR, while the TCRdb copy is restricted to in-frame clones and leaves out a portion. Among 130,000 or so clones listed, 81% were seen once. Material for sequencing was PBMCs. These receptors were collected from a woman aged 40 to 50 in good health and CMV-seronegative.

The J gene is TRBJ2-1, the V gene TRBV5-4, with TRBD2 identical over 8 bases. The CDR3 spans 16 residues. Germline V lookup: CDR1 SGHNT, CDR2 YYREEE (reference sequence). The J segment lost 7 bases and the V segment lost 4 bases, leaving 13 bases of the junction unmatched. In nucleotides, the CDR3 is TGTGCCAGCAGCCCGGTGGTCGGGGGGGCTAGGAATGAGCAGTTCTTC. Protein sequence: CASSPVVGGARNEQFF.

The V call is TRBV6-5, the J call TRBJ1-2; 10 nucleotides match TRBD1. The CDR3 has 14 residues. The V segment lost 4 bases and the J segment 4 bases; nucleotides outside the gene matches: 3. Germline-derived CDR1 and CDR2 are MNHEY and SVGAGI. CDR3 sequence reads: CASSSGTGAYGYTF. The CDR3 DNA reads TGTGCCAGCAGTTCCGGGACAGGGGCCTATGGCTACACCTTC.

The chain is built from TRBV13 and TRBJ2-3, with 12 nucleotides matching TRBD1. Trimming cost V 4 bases and J 5 bases; bases outside gene matches: 7. This CDR3 comprises 16 residues. Germline loops: CDR1 PRHDT, CDR2 FYEKMQ (reference sequence). This CDR3 is CASSSPGTGGKDTQYF. DNA for the CDR3: TGTGCCAGCAGCTCCCCGGGGACAGGGGGCAAAGATACGCAGTATTTT.

The J gene is TRBJ2-7, the V gene TRBV4-1; the match to TRBD1 covers 7 bases. The CDR3 is 15 amino acids. Germline V gene lookup returns CDR1 MGHRA and CDR2 YSYEKL. Trimming at V came to 2 bases and at J to 5 bases, leaving 9 bases not matched to a gene. CDR3 sequence reads: CASSQPDRLPHEQYF. The CDR3 nucleotides are TGCGCCAGCAGCCAACCGGACAGGCTACCCCACGAGCAGTACTTC.

This clone has only one observation. The chain couples TRBV19 to TRBJ1-1; 8 nucleotides line up with TRBD1. The CDR3 length is 14 residues. Per the germline V gene, CDR1 is LNHDA and CDR2 is SQIVND (reference sequence). V lost 7 bases to trimming and J lost 5 bases; unmatched junction nucleotides: 9. The DNA of the CDR3 is TGTGCCAGTAACCATGGACAGGGAATGACTGAAGCTTTCTTT. Amino acids: CASNHGQGMTEAFF. Based on the CDR3 plus reference TRBV19 and TRBJ1-1, the full variable domain is DGGITQSPKYLFRKEGQNVTLSCEQNLNHDAMYWYRQDPGQGLRLIYYSQIVNDFQKGDIAEGYSVSREKKESFPLTVTSAQKNPTAFYLCASNHGQGMTEAFFGQGTRLTVV.

The chain recombines TRBV7-9 with TRBJ1-5, with 8 bases matching TRBD1. CDR1 is SEHNR, CDR2 FQNEAQ, per germline (reference sequence). The CDR3 consists of 16 residues. Trimming took 1 base from V and 4 from J; bases not matched to a gene: 6. The CDR3 loop reads CASSLGPGQGNQPQHF. In DNA, the CDR3 is TGTGCCAGCAGCTTAGGTCCCGGACAGGGTAATCAGCCCCAGCATTTT.

This clone was observed a handful of times. The V call is TRBV6-6, the J call TRBJ2-7, with 9 nucleotides matching TRBD1. The CDR3 sequence is 14 residues long. CDR1 and CDR2 from the germline V gene are MNHNY and SVGAGI (reference sequence). The junction had 7 bases not matched to a gene; V was cut back by 6 bases and J by 4 bases. In DNA form, the CDR3 reads TGTGCCAGCAGGAGTCCGGGACAGGGTTACGAGCAGTACTTC. Residues: CASRSPGQGYEQYF.

The genes are TRBV18 and TRBJ2-3; a possible D gene is TRBD2 (6 bases). CDR3 length: 13 amino acids. V was pared by 3 bases and J by 8 bases, with 12 bases between. Per the germline V gene, CDR1 is KGHSH and CDR2 is LQKENI. CDR3 amino acids: CASSPKPGSTQYF. CDR3 coding DNA: TGTGCCAGCTCACCTAAACCCGGGAGTACGCAGTATTTT. Full variable domain (outside the CDR3, taken from reference TRBV18 and TRBJ2-3): NAGVMQNPRHLVRRRGQEARLRCSPMKGHSHVYWYRQLPEEGLKFMVYLQKENIIDESGMPKERFSAEFPKEGPSILRIQQVVRGDSAAYFCASSPKPGSTQYFGPGTRLTVL.

The chain employs TRBV9 and TRBJ2-1; no clear D. This CDR3 is 14 amino acids long. The germline CDR1 and CDR2 sequences are SGDLS and YYNGEE. The germline V and J ends were trimmed by 0 bases and 5 bases, with 9 bases remaining between them. CDR3 in DNA: TGTGCCAGCAGCGTAGAAGACTTCGACAATGAGCAGTTCTTC. It is translated as CASSVEDFDNEQFF. Drawing the rest from reference TRBV9 and TRBJ2-1, the complete variable domain is DSGVTQTPKHLITATGQRVTLRCSPRSGDLSVYWYQQSLDQGLQFLIQYYNGEERAKGNILERFSAQQFPDLHSELNLSSLELGDSALYFCASSVEDFDNEQFFGPGTRLTVL.

The chain uses TRBV28 and TRBJ1-6; D remains ambiguous. Germline CDR1 and CDR2: MDHEN and SYDVKM. This CDR3 has 15 amino acids. V lost 4 bases, J lost 7 bases, and 14 bases lay in between. CDR3 in DNA: TGTGCCAGCAGTTCCCGGCCGGGGATGAATTCACCCCTCCACTTT. This encodes CASSSRPGMNSPLHF.

CDR3 in amino acids: CASSPNVGQDYEKLFF. The CDR3 DNA follows: TGTGCCAGCAGCCCCAATGTCGGACAGGACTATGAAAAACTGTTTTTT. The rearrangement links TRBV4-2 to TRBJ1-4; TRBD1 matches at 7 bases. The CDR3 totals 16 residues. The trim removed 4 bases at V and 6 bases at J, leaving 11 bases unmatched. The germline V gene encodes CDR1 LGHNA and CDR2 YNFKEQ.

The rearrangement uses TRBV6-1 and TRBJ1-2; 8 bases fit TRBD1. CDR1 and CDR2 from the germline V gene are MNHNS and SASEGT. This CDR3 has 13 residues. The V gene end was trimmed by 6 bases and the J gene end by 8 bases; junction bases not matched to a gene: 8. CDR3 in amino acids: CASRLQGVGGYTF. The CDR3 bases are TGTGCCAGCAGGCTACAGGGGGTGGGAGGCTACACCTTC.

The chain couples TRBV25-1 to TRBJ2-3; 8 positions agree with TRBD2. The J segment lost 4 bases and the V segment lost 9 bases, leaving 6 bases of the junction unmatched. CDR1 and CDR2 (germline): MGHDK, SYGVNS. The CDR3 runs 13 residues. This chain's CDR3 is CASTEREPDTQYF. The DNA of the CDR3 is TGTGCCAGTACCGAGCGGGAGCCAGATACGCAGTATTTT.

The rearrangement uses TRBV29-1 and TRBJ1-2; 8 bases map to TRBD1. Trimming cost V 6 bases and J 9 bases; bases outside gene matches: 12. The CDR3 sequence is 13 residues long. Germline V CDR1 and CDR2: SQVTM, ANQGSEA. CDR3 sequence (DNA): TGCAGCGTCGAAACCGGGACAGGCGGTAGCTACACCTTC. This codes for CSVETGTGGSYTF.

The chain has TRBV9 and TRBJ2-5; the match to TRBD1 covers 8 bases. The CDR3 extends over 14 amino acids. V was pared by 0 bases and J by 5 bases, with 3 bases of the junction left unmatched. Germline V gene lookup returns CDR1 SGDLS and CDR2 YYNGEE. In DNA form, the CDR3 reads TGTGCCAGCAGCGTAGACCGGACAGGGGAGACCCAGTACTTC. Translation gives CASSVDRTGETQYF.

This chain joins TRBV5-1 and TRBJ2-7; TRBD1 might be the D (5 bases). Germline CDR1 SGHRS, CDR2 YFSETQ. This CDR3 has 13 residues. Between the trimmed V and J ends, which lost 4 bases and 0 bases, there was a span of 8 bases. The CDR3 sequence: CASSVGHSYEQYF. CDR3 in DNA: TGCGCCAGCAGCGTGGGGCACTCCTACGAGCAGTACTTC.

This chain uses TRBV7-6 with TRBJ1-1; weak D call: TRBD1 (5 bases). This CDR3 region has 11 residues. The ends were cut back, 8 bases at V and 7 bases at J, with 11 bases in the middle. Germline loops: CDR1 SGHVS, CDR2 FNYEAQ. The CDR3 here is CASGPGGEAFF. The CDR3, as DNA: TGTGCCAGCGGCCCGGGGGGTGAAGCTTTCTTT. Full variable domain (rest looked up from reference TRBV7-6 and TRBJ1-1): GAGVSQSPRYKVTKRGQDVALRCDPISGHVSLYWYRQALGQGPEFLTYFNYEAQQDKSGLPNDRFSAERPEGSISTLTIQRTEQRDSAMYRCASGPGGEAFFGQGTRLTVV.

This clone was detected a few times. The V and J genes are TRBV5-4 and TRBJ1-3; the match to TRBD1 covers 9 bases. The CDR3 runs to 16 residues. CDR1 is SGHNT and CDR2 is YYREEE in the germline V gene (reference sequence). The V segment lost 0 bases and the J segment 3 bases; nucleotides outside the gene matches: 4. The CDR3 DNA follows: TGTGCCAGCAGCTTGGGGGGGACAGGGTTTGGAAACACCATATATTTT. Its translation: CASSLGGTGFGNTIYF. Together with reference TRBV5-4 and TRBJ1-3, the CDR3 gives the full variable domain: ETGVTQSPTHLIKTRGQQVTLRCSSQSGHNTVSWYQQALGQGPQFIFQYYREEENGRGNFPPRFSGLQFPNYSSELNVNALELDDSALYLCASSLGGTGFGNTIYFGEGSWLTVV.

The rearrangement uses TRBV4-1 and TRBJ1-1; 7 bases match TRBD1. After removal of 4 bases from V and 3 bases from J, the junction contained 8 bases not matched to a gene. This CDR3 contains 15 residues. Looked up from germline, CDR1 is MGHRA and CDR2 is YSYEKL. This chain's CDR3 is CASSLTRDRHTEAFF. DNA for the CDR3: TGCGCCAGCAGCCTCACCCGGGACAGACACACTGAAGCTTTCTTT.

This clone showed up just once. The chain joins TRBV6-5 to TRBJ2-3; possibly TRBD2 for D (6 bases). V was cut by 6 bases and J by 6 bases, with 10 bases left in between. In germline, CDR1 is MNHEY, CDR2 SVGAGI. This CDR3 spans 12 amino acids. The chain's CDR3 is CASSRGRDTQYF. The CDR3, as DNA: TGTGCCAGCAGCCGGGGGAGGGATACGCAGTATTTT.

The chain joins TRBV19 to TRBJ2-1, with 11 nucleotides matching TRBD2. This CDR3 has 18 residues. Germline V gene data show CDR1 as LNHDA and CDR2 as SQIVND (reference sequence). J gave up 7 bases and V 1 base, and 12 bases lay outside the gene matches. The CDR3 DNA follows: TGTGCCAGTAGTATAGTATTAGGTAGCGGGGGGGCTCGGAATGAGCAGTTCTTC. This translates into CASSIVLGSGGARNEQFF.

The genes are TRBV28 and TRBJ1-6; no definite D call. Germline V lookup: CDR1 MDHEN, CDR2 SYDVKM. Trimming left V 6 bases short and J 4 bases short, with 13 bases between. This CDR3 is built from 15 residues. The CDR3 loop reads CASRGGGRYNSPLHF. CDR3 sequence (DNA): TGTGCCAGCAGGGGAGGTGGGAGATATAATTCACCCCTCCACTTT.

The rearrangement links TRBV6-1 to TRBJ1-2; D not certain. The CDR3 consists of 15 residues. Germline V gene data show CDR1 as MNHNS and CDR2 as SASEGT. The ends were cut back, 2 bases at V and 3 bases at J, with 13 bases in the middle. CDR3: CASSELPTEHYGYTF. The DNA of the CDR3 is TGTGCCAGCAGTGAACTCCCCACAGAGCACTATGGCTACACCTTC.

As regards this clone: Other DNA sequences within the sample encode an identical CDR3. This sequence joins TRBV5-8 and TRBJ2-7; 12 positions agree with TRBD2. This CDR3 is built from 14 residues. The germline V gene has CDR1 SGHTS and CDR2 YDEGEE. V gave up 0 bases and J gave up 6 bases; unmatched junction bases: 1. The CDR3 DNA sequence: TGTGCCAGCAGCTTGGTGGGACTAGCGGGCGAGCAGTACTTC. Its translation: CASSLVGLAGEQYF.

The chain employs TRBV5-4 and TRBJ2-1; TRBD1 matches at 8 bases. Germline V gives CDR1 SGHNT, CDR2 YYREEE (reference sequence). The CDR3 length is 15 residues. V was clipped by 4 bases and J by 4 bases; unmatched bases: 7. The CDR3 region is CASSTDRAPYNEQFF. As DNA, the CDR3 is TGTGCCAGCAGCACGGACAGGGCGCCTTACAATGAGCAGTTCTTC.

The chain links TRBV7-2 to TRBJ2-1, with 8 nucleotides matching TRBD1. J gave up 4 bases and V 5 bases, and 7 bases lay outside the gene matches. The germline gives CDR1 SGHTA, CDR2 FQGNSA. This CDR3 contains 15 residues. The CDR3 DNA follows: TGTGCCAGCAGCCTCCGGGACAGGCTATACAATGAGCAGTTCTTC. Translated: CASSLRDRLYNEQFF. Variable domain in full (rest from reference TRBV7-2 and TRBJ2-1): GAGVSQSPSNKVTEKGKDVELRCDPISGHTALYWYRQSLGQGLEFLIYFQGNSAPDKSGLPSDRFSAERTGGSVSTLTIQRTQQEDSAVYLCASSLRDRLYNEQFFGPGTRLTVL.

The chain recombines TRBV11-2 with TRBJ2-7, with a weak D call TRBD1 (5 bases). V lost 0 bases and J 0 bases, leaving 15 bases between the germline ends. Germline CDR1 SGHAT, CDR2 FQNNGV. CDR3 size: 17 residues. The CDR3 sequence is CASSLDPRQGPSYEQYF. The CDR3, as DNA: TGTGCCAGCAGCTTAGACCCGCGTCAGGGCCCCTCCTACGAGCAGTACTTC.

V and J are TRBV7-6 and TRBJ2-7; possible D gene TRBD2, 6 bases. Trimming removed 2 bases at V and 2 bases at J, with 13 bases between. Germline V gives CDR1 SGHVS, CDR2 FNYEAQ. The CDR3 loop spans 15 amino acids. The CDR3: CASSLSGARPYEQYF. CDR3 nucleotide sequence: TGTGCCAGCAGCTTATCGGGAGCCCGCCCCTACGAGCAGTACTTC.

This sequence joins TRBV30 and TRBJ1-4, with D uncertain. V gave up 0 bases and J gave up 0 bases, with 8 bases separating them. This CDR3 contains 15 residues. Germline V CDR1 and CDR2: GTSNPN, SVGIG (reference sequence). CDR3: CAWSVRVPTNEKLFF. DNA for the CDR3: TGTGCCTGGAGTGTACGAGTCCCAACTAATGAAAAACTGTTTTTT.